This T cell receptor beta chain was recovered during a study of beta chain features in type 1 diabetes. This clone showed up just a few times. Antigen specificity is unknown. The investigators reverse transcribed all of the isolated RNA, so they sequenced expressed TCRB transcripts. The assay was immunoSEQ multiplex PCR, and TCRdb's table has in-frame clones only and misses some. This table holds some 140,000 clones, around 9% found once. Broader study findings: Within each of all four CD4+ subsets, Type 1 diabetes patients had TCRB CDR3s that were moderately but significantly shorter.

Germline V CDR1 and CDR2: MNHNY, SVGAGI (reference sequence). Trimming removed 5 bases at V and 4 bases at J, with 12 bases between. The CDR3 contains 14 residues. The chain combines TRBV6-6 with TRBJ2-1; maybe TRBD1 (6 bases). The TCR was taken from a man aged 25-45 years with type 1 diabetes. The source material was central memory CD4+ T cells from blood. The CDR3 DNA sequence: TGTGCCAGCAGTACCCGGGACAATTACAATGAGCAGTTCTTC. As protein: CASSTRDNYNEQFF.